Listed below are T cell receptor beta chains from one sample, sequenced in a study of T cells after posttransplantation cyclophosphamide. Produced via immunoSEQ multiplex PCR; TCRdb's table is partial and in-frame only. Of about 2,500 clones in the sample, around 85% were seen once. Source: PBMCs, taken after allogeneic stem cell transplant with posttransplant cyclophosphamide. Receptors originate from a male patient between 25 and 39 years old who received an allogeneic stem cell transplant from a related donor, was CMV-positive, and had acute GVHD only. Some of the T cells might come from the graft donor. Both conserved end residues are part of each CDR3. A D gene is named only where the DNA matches it firmly. Size is stated for part of the rows, as once, few or many counts, or as a class when the clone is expanded.

cdr3_length j_call v_call d_call clone_size cdr3_aa cdr3_nt
12 TRBJ2-3 TRBV9 NA NA CASSVLRDTQYF TGTGCCAGCAGCGTACTCAGGGATACGCAGTATTTT
15 TRBJ1-1 TRBV6-6 NA NA CASSQLTLHGPEAFF TGTGCCAGCAGTCAACTGACTCTCCACGGTCCTGAAGCTTTCTTT
14 TRBJ1-2 TRBV7-2 TRBD1 few CASSLEQGFGGYTF TGTGCCAGCAGCTTAGAACAGGGGTTTGGGGGCTACACCTTC
15 TRBJ2-1 TRBV7-9 NA NA CASSLMSGGSYEQFF TGTGCCAGCAGCTTGATGTCGGGGGGCAGTTATGAGCAGTTCTTC
14 TRBJ2-5 TRBV7-6 TRBD2 NA CASSLAPSRGEQYF TGTGCCAGCAGCTTGGCTCCCTCTCGGGGGGAGCAGTACTTC
16 TRBJ2-3 TRBV7-2 NA NA CASSSRLEGLTDTQYF TGTGCCAGCAGCTCCCGACTAGAGGGGCTCACAGATACGCAGTATTTT
13 TRBJ1-1 TRBV6-4 NA NA CASSDQTGTEAFF TGTGCCAGCAGTGACCAGACAGGTACTGAAGCTTTCTTT
15 TRBJ1-2 TRBV18 NA NA CASSREWTAIYGYTF TGTGCCAGCTCCCGAGAGTGGACAGCGATTTATGGCTACACCTTC
15 TRBJ1-5 TRBV29-1 NA NA CSVEVGEGGNQPQHF TGCAGCGTTGAGGTTGGGGAAGGGGGAAATCAGCCCCAGCATTTT
14 TRBJ1-1 TRBV28 NA NA CASSPVEGSRLAFF TGTGCCAGCAGTCCCGTCGAGGGTTCGCGTTTGGCTTTCTTT
13 TRBJ2-5 TRBV5-1 NA NA CASSLGGMETQYF TGCGCCAGCAGCTTGGGGGGCATGGAGACCCAGTACTTC
13 TRBJ2-7 TRBV4-3 NA NA CASSRDAASLPHF TGCGCCAGCAGCCGGGATGCAGCTAGCTTGCCCCACTTC
14 TRBJ2-2 TRBV9 TRBD1 NA CASSGTGPTGELFF TGTGCCAGCAGCGGGACAGGGCCCACCGGGGAGCTGTTTTTT
13 TRBJ2-3 TRBV13 NA NA CASTWGGVDTQYF TGTGCCAGCACCTGGGGCGGGGTAGATACGCAGTATTTT
13 TRBJ2-1 TRBV2 TRBD2 NA CASSSGGYNEQFF TGTGCCAGCAGTAGCGGGGGCTACAATGAGCAGTTCTTC
13 TRBJ1-6 TRBV28 NA NA CASTRDKNSPLHF TGTGCCAGCACCCGGGACAAAAATTCACCCCTCCACTTT
16 TRBJ2-2 TRBV5-4 TRBD2 NA CASSLELAGLSGELFF TGTGCCAGCAGCTTAGAACTAGCGGGGTTATCGGGGGAGCTGTTTTTT
14 TRBJ1-2 TRBV4-3 NA once CASSLDPTGYGYTF TGCGCCAGCAGCCTAGACCCTACAGGCTATGGCTACACCTTC
14 TRBJ1-1 TRBV19 NA NA CASNLGGANTEAFF TGTGCCAGTAACCTAGGGGGGGCGAACACTGAAGCTTTCTTT
16 TRBJ1-3 TRBV5-1 TRBD1 NA CASSMDGQGQGNTIYF TGTGCCAGCAGCATGGACGGACAGGGACAAGGAAACACCATATATTTT
14 TRBJ2-5 TRBV5-1 NA NA CASSLRQVRETQYF TGCGCCAGCAGCCTTAGACAGGTTAGGGAGACCCAGTACTTC
15 TRBJ2-1 TRBV6-5 TRBD2 NA CASSYGAGGPDEQFF TGTGCCAGCAGTTACGGGGCGGGGGGCCCCGATGAGCAGTTCTTC
13 TRBJ1-2 TRBV18 TRBD1 NA CASSPDREYGYTF TGTGCCAGCTCACCGGACAGGGAATATGGCTACACCTTC
14 TRBJ2-1 TRBV7-2 NA NA CASSLEYWQGTQFF TGTGCCAGCAGCTTAGAGTATTGGCAGGGGACGCAGTTCTTC
16 TRBJ1-4 TRBV19 TRBD1 once CASSSGQGRTNEKLFF TGTGCCAGTAGTTCAGGACAGGGTAGGACTAATGAAAAACTGTTTTTT
14 TRBJ2-5 TRBV7-7 TRBD1 NA CASSLTGFQETQYF TGTGCCAGCAGCTTGACAGGGTTCCAAGAGACCCAGTACTTC
16 TRBJ1-5 TRBV4-3 NA NA CASSQDIRGGNQPQHF TGCGCCAGCAGCCAAGACATTCGGGGGGGCAATCAGCCCCAGCATTTT
14 TRBJ2-7 TRBV9 NA NA CASSPAGQWQEQYF TGTGCCAGCAGCCCTGCCGGACAGTGGCAGGAGCAGTACTTC
14 TRBJ2-7 TRBV27 TRBD1 NA CASSLTLTGFEQYF TGTGCCAGCAGTTTAACCCTGACAGGGTTCGAGCAGTACTTC
15 TRBJ2-5 TRBV18 TRBD2 NA CASSPSGGAQETQYF TGTGCCAGCTCACCAAGCGGGGGGGCACAAGAGACCCAGTACTTC
14 TRBJ2-2 TRBV7-2 NA NA CASSPRGNTGELFF TGTGCCAGCAGCCCCCGGGGGAACACCGGGGAGCTGTTTTTT
15 TRBJ1-1 TRBV7-9 TRBD1 once CASSLDRGRGAEAFF TGTGCCAGCAGCTTGGACAGGGGGCGCGGAGCTGAAGCTTTCTTT
12 TRBJ1-2 TRBV4-1 TRBD1 NA CASSPGQAGYTF TGCGCCAGCAGCCCGGGACAGGCTGGCTACACCTTC
17 TRBJ2-2 TRBV4-2 TRBD2 once CASSQDTSGGNTGELFF TGTGCCAGCAGCCAAGATACGAGCGGGGGGAACACCGGGGAGCTGTTTTTT
13 TRBJ1-6 TRBV10-3 NA NA CAIMRAANSPLHF TGTGCCATCATGCGGGCAGCCAATTCACCCCTCCACTTT
13 TRBJ1-1 TRBV7-2 NA NA CASSLRQVEEAFF TGTGCCAGCAGCTTAAGACAGGTAGAGGAAGCTTTCTTT